One TCR beta chain is described in this entry. The sample is drawn from a study of brain T cells in children with intractable seizures. V was shortened by 5 bases and J by 1 base, with 22 bases between the two germline ends. Germline V gene data show CDR1 as SGHRS and CDR2 as YFSETQ. This CDR3 has 19 residues. The method was immunoSEQ multiplex PCR; TCRdb's version includes in-frame clones alone and lacks a portion of them. Of 300,000 to 400,000 clones listed, roughly 93% are singletons. As for time point: blood from clinic visit 5 months post-surgery; TSC patient then seizure free. Before surgery, patients took at least one anti-epileptic drug.

The source of this sequence is a boy under two years old with tuberous sclerosis and intractable seizures. This chain links TRBV5-1 with TRBJ2-6; the D gene is possibly TRBD1 (5 bases). The sequencing here drew on peripheral blood, taken 4 to 5 months after surgery. The CDR3 region is CASSLTPQGSRSGANVLTF. CDR3 coding DNA: TGCGCCAGCAGTCTCACTCCCCAGGGAAGTAGGTCTGGGGCCAACGTCCTGACTTTC.